Listed below are T cell receptor beta chains from one sample, sequenced in a study of regulatory T cells in long-lasting Graves disease. TCRdb analysed the multiplex PCR reads with MiXCR anew, one entry per CDR3 protein. The table has 400,000 to 500,000 distinct CDR3 sequences, roughly 17% seen once. The same sample was also used in a study of T cells in Graves' hyperthyroidism and ophthalmopathy.

The sequenced sample was peripheral blood mononuclear cells (PBMCs), obtained at new diagnosis, from a patient treated with antithyroid drugs. These receptors came from a woman in her twenties or thirties with Graves disease. The CDR3 runs from the conserved cysteine through the conserved F or W. D genes are given only for firm matches. Size tells how often a clone was seen (once, few, many) or the class of an expanded clone, and some rows leave it out.

j_call v_call clone_size d_call cdr3_length cdr3_nt cdr3_aa
TRBJ2-7 TRBV10-3 few TRBD1 15 TGTGCCATCAGGGACAGGGTCCTTAGCTCCTACGAGCAGTACTTC CAIRDRVLSSYEQYF
TRBJ2-3 TRBV7-3 many - 15 TGTGCCAGCAGCAGCGGTCGGGACAGCACAGATACGCAGTATTTT CASSSGRDSTDTQYF
TRBJ1-1 TRBV10-3 few - 15 TGTGCCATCAGTGAGTCGCACGGAATGAACACCGAAGCTTTCTTT CAISESHGMNTEAFF
TRBJ1-1 TRBV6-5 many - 13 TGTGCCAGCAGTTACTCGATGTACACTGAAGCTTTCTTT CASSYSMYTEAFF
TRBJ1-1 TRBV19 many TRBD1 16 TGTGCCAGTAGTACCAGCGGACAGGGGGCGGGCACTGAAGCTTTCTTT CASSTSGQGAGTEAFF
TRBJ1-5 TRBV28 many - 16 TGTGCCAGCAGTCCCGGGTCACTACTTAGCAATCAGCCCCAGCATTTT CASSPGSLLSNQPQHF
TRBJ2-2 TRBV12-3/TRBV12-4 - TRBD1 14 TGTGCCAGCAGGGCAGGGGGATACACCGGGGAGCTGTTTTTT CASRAGGYTGELFF
TRBJ2-2 TRBV7-9 few - 15 TGTGCCAGCAGCTCATCTGATGGGGACACCGGGGAGCTGTTTTTT CASSSSDGDTGELFF
TRBJ1-1 TRBV30 few - 13 TGTGCCTGGAGTACAGGAGAGGCGGGGAGGGCTTTCTTT CAWSTGEAGRAFF
TRBJ1-1 TRBV15 - - 12 TGTGCCACCAGCAAGGGGGGGCCTGAAGCTTTCTTT CATSKGGPEAFF
TRBJ2-2 TRBV6-1 few - 14 TGTGCCTCGAGGGCAGGGCCGAACACCGGGGAGCTGTTTTTT CASRAGPNTGELFF
TRBJ2-1 TRBV24-1 many - 11 TGTGCCACCAGTACCAATAAGGAGCAGTTCTTC CATSTNKEQFF
TRBJ1-1 TRBV10-3 many - 17 TGTGCCATCAGTGACACCAGGCCAAATACGGGCGTAGTGAAAGCTTTCTTT CAISDTRPNTGVVKAFF
TRBJ2-1 TRBV2 few TRBD2 11 TGTGCCAGCAGAGGCGGACTAGAGCGGTTCTTC CASRGGLERFF
TRBJ2-5 TRBV28 many - 14 TGTGCCAGCAGTTGGCCGGTGGGCTCTGAGACCCAGTACTTC CASSWPVGSETQYF
TRBJ1-1 TRBV18 many TRBD1 13 TGTGCCAGCTCACCAATCGGGACAGGCGAAGCTTTCTTT CASSPIGTGEAFF
TRBJ2-7 TRBV27 few - 15 TGTGCCAGCAGTTTTGCCCGTGGGCCACTCTACGAGCAGTACTTC CASSFARGPLYEQYF
TRBJ2-3 TRBV18 many - 11 TGTGCCAGCTCACCTGAAAATACGCAGTATTTT CASSPENTQYF
TRBJ2-3 TRBV7-6 - - 16 TGTGCCAGCAGCTTAACGGCGGAGGGGCCCACAGATACGCAGTATTTT CASSLTAEGPTDTQYF
TRBJ1-2 TRBV11-2 many - 16 TGTGCCAGCAGTCCTCCGAGGGCGCTGAACTATTATGGCTACACCTTC CASSPPRALNYYGYTF
TRBJ1-1 TRBV30 many TRBD1 14 TGTGCCTGGAGCCCGACAGGGCGGGACACTGAAGCTTTCTTT CAWSPTGRDTEAFF
TRBJ1-2 TRBV5-1 - TRBD1 15 TGCGCCAGCAGGCCTCCGGGACAGGGTAACTATGGCTACACCTTC CASRPPGQGNYGYTF
TRBJ1-1 TRBV20-1 many TRBD1 16 TGCAGTGCTAGAAGGGACAGGGTCCGAATGAACACTGAAGCTTTCTTT CSARRDRVRMNTEAFF
TRBJ2-6 TRBV7-6 - - 17 TGTGCCAGCAGCTTAGGTCGGGGGGCTCTTGGGCCCAACGTCCTGACTTTC CASSLGRGALGPNVLTF
TRBJ2-5 TRBV27 few TRBD2 15 TGTGCCAGCAGTGGACTAGCGGGAGGGGGTGAGACCCAGTACTTC CASSGLAGGGETQYF
TRBJ2-7 TRBV20-1 many TRBD2 17 TGCAGTGCTAGAGGCACTAGCGGGAGACGAAAACGGTACGAGCAGTACTTC CSARGTSGRRKRYEQYF
TRBJ2-1 TRBV24-1 - - 17 TGTGCCACCAGTGATCCCCTGCCAGGGGACCTATACAATGAGCAGTTCTTC CATSDPLPGDLYNEQFF